This T cell receptor beta chain was recorded in a study of breast tumors, draining lymph nodes, adjacent tissues. Whole-study findings and limits: Compared with basal-like, luminal-like tumors shared significantly more repertoire with nontumor tissue.

The CDR3 is 14 amino acids. Trimming stripped 3 bases from V and 4 bases from J, with 12 bases between. This clonotype was observed at least ten times. Its antigen is currently unknown. A much larger clone lies a single base off, so this may be a read error. One entry per CDR3 protein, called by TCRdb with MiXCR from the multiplex PCR reads. The table includes approximately 52,000 distinct CDR3 sequences, less than 55% detected once. V gene TRBV12-3 or TRBV12-4 combines with J gene TRBJ1-2; D may be TRBD1 (5 bases). The clonotype was recovered from a female donor with breast cancer. Some clones in this sample may be carry-over from other donors' samples. The sequenced sample consisted of breast tumor tissue. The chain's CDR3 is CASSFGAGVYGYTF. The DNA for the CDR3 is TGTGCCAGCAGTTTCGGGGCGGGAGTCTATGGCTACACCTTC.